Listed here is a single T cell receptor (beta chain). What antigen it recognizes has not been identified. Per-base quality was not reported, and no clone a single base away is much larger than it. Including the terminal cysteine and phenylalanine, the CDR3 comprises 16 residues. The entry retains the CDR3 DNA only, 48 bases that are in frame from base 1. According to the germline V gene, CDR1 reads SGHTA and CDR2 reads FQGNSA. The junction shows trimming of 0 bases on V and 1 base on J, plus 13 bases between the germline ends. The library was obtained by PCR. TCRdb records Illumina HiSeq 2500 as the sequencer. TCR library preparation used molecular barcoding, with unique molecular identifiers applied to normalize quantification of the TCRbeta repertoire. TCRdb applied fastp at Q25 and MiXCR to the public reads, then kept only in-frame beta chains. Merged by CDR3 protein, the rows form single entries marked with the most common genes and DNA. The sample data list about 240,000 distinct CDR3 sequences, and roughly 23% of these were observed just once. Jointly, the top ten make up 2% to 3% of the sample.

These data originate in a study of T-cell reconstitution after alpha-beta-depleted transplantation in children (TCRdb year 2016). Background on the whole study: Using TCR repertoire profiling, the study quantitatively followed how T-cell immune reconstitution unfolded in children after TCRalphabeta/CD19-depleted allogeneic hematopoietic cell transplantation. Summary of the overall study and its limitations: About two months after transplant, the apparently early recovery of alphabetaT-cell counts reportedly depended on just several hundred clones that had expanded rapidly and came from non-depleted graft cells. The frequencies of hyperexpanded clones fell over the following months, and after one year, T-cell counts and TCRbeta diversity were mostly attributed to newly produced T cells. In some patients, the high TCRbeta diversity seen at day 60 was put down to recipient T cells and intrathymic progenitors that had survived conditioning.

In light of the paper, this sample's treatment or condition label describes: allogeneic hematopoietic cell transplantation with graft depleted of TCRalphabeta T cells and CD19 B cells. Transplant recipients were children who received TCRalphabeta/CD19-depleted allogeneic hematopoietic cell grafts. The chain was built from TRBV7-2 and TRBJ2-7; a tentative D match to TRBD2 spans 5 bases. This TCR came from a girl aged 2 to 10 with Fanconi anemia, due to receive a stem cell transplant. The material was PBMCs, obtained before TCRalphabeta/CD19-depleted stem cell transplant. The DNA reads TGTGCCAGCAGCTTAGCGCGCCTAGCTCATTCCTACGAGCAGTACTTC. It translates as CASSLARLAHSYEQYF. Reference TRBV7-2 and TRBJ2-7 genes cover what lies past the CDR3, so the full variable domain is GAGVSQSPSNKVTEKGKDVELRCDPISGHTALYWYRQSLGQGLEFLIYFQGNSAPDKSGLPSDRFSAERTGGSVSTLTIQRTQQEDSAVYLCASSLARLAHSYEQYFGPGTRLTVT.